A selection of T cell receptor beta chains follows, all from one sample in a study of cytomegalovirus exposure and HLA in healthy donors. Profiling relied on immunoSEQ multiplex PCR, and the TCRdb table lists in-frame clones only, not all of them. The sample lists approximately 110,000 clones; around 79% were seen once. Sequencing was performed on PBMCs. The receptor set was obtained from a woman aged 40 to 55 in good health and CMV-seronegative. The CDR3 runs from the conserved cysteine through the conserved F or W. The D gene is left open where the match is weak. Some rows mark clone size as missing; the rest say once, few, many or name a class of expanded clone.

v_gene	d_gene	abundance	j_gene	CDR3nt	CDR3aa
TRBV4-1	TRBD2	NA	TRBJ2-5	TGCGCCAGCAGCCAACTAGCGGGGCAAGAGACCCAGTACTTC	CASSQLAGQETQYF
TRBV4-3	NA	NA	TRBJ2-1	TGCGCCAACAGACCCACTAGAGGACCCTACAATGAGCAGTTCTTC	CANRPTRGPYNEQFF
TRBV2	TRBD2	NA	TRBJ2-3	TGTGCCAGCCATGAAACTAGCGGGGGCACAGATACGCAGTATTTT	CASHETSGGTDTQYF
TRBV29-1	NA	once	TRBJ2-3	TGCAGCGCCGATAGTCTCAAGAAACTAGCCGGGACAGATACGCAGTATTTT	CSADSLKKLAGTDTQYF
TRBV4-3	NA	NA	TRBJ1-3	TGCGCCAGCAGCCAAGATCGACAGGGAAACACCATATATTTT	CASSQDRQGNTIYF
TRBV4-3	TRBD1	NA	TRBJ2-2	TGCGCCAGCAGCCAGGTGGACAGGGCCACCGGGGAGCTGTTTTTT	CASSQVDRATGELFF
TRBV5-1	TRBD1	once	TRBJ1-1	TGCGCCAGCAGCACGCCCCCGGGACAGGGGAACACTGAAGCTTTCTTT	CASSTPPGQGNTEAFF
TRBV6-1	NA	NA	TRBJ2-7	TGTGCCAGCAGTGAAGGGGGCTCACCCCCGTACGAGCAGTACTTC	CASSEGGSPPYEQYF
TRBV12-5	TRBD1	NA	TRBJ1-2	TGTGCTAGTGGTCGGACAGGGGTCGGCTATGGCTACACCTTC	CASGRTGVGYGYTF
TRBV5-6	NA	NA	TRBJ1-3	TGTGCCAGCAGCTTGGGGGGGGTGCGAAACACCATATATTTT	CASSLGGVRNTIYF
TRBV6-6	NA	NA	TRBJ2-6	TGTGCCAGCACCATAGCCCGCTCTGGGGCCAACGTCCTGACTTTC	CASTIARSGANVLTF
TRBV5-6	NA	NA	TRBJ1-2	TGTGCCAGCAGCTTAGTTTCGGACCTAGTCAGGGGAAACTATGGCTACACCTTC	CASSLVSDLVRGNYGYTF
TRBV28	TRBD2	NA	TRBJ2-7	TGTGCCAGCAGTTTGAACCGGGAGCGGGAGGGCCCCGAGCAGTACTTC	CASSLNREREGPEQYF
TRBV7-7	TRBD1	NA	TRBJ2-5	TGTGCCAGCAGCCCCGGACAGGGCCCGGAGACCCAGTACTTC	CASSPGQGPETQYF
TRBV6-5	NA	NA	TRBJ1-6	TGTGCCAGCAGTTACGGCCCCGGGGGTGGGTCACCCCTCCACTTT	CASSYGPGGGSPLHF
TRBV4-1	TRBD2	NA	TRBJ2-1	TGCGCCAGCAGCCATCCTAGCGGGAGGGCCTTAGTCAATGAGCAGTTCTTC	CASSHPSGRALVNEQFF
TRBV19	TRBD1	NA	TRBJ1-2	TGTGCCAGTAGCGAAGACAGGGCCAACTATGGCTACACCTTC	CASSEDRANYGYTF
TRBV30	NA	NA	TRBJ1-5	TGTGCCTGGAGGGAACAGGGAAGGGGTCAGCCCCAGCATTTT	CAWREQGRGQPQHF
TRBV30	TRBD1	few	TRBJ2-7	TGTGCCTGGAGTGCTGGGACAGGGGGCTCCGAGCAGTACTTC	CAWSAGTGGSEQYF
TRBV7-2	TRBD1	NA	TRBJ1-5	TGTGCCAGCAGCTTAGGGACAGGGGTTGGTCAGCCCCAGCATTTT	CASSLGTGVGQPQHF
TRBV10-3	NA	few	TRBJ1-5	TGTGCCACCGAAGACAGGTATAGCAATCAGCCCCAGCATTTT	CATEDRYSNQPQHF
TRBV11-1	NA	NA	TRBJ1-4	TGTGCCAGCAGCCAGACAGGTGAAAAACTGTTTTTT	CASSQTGEKLFF
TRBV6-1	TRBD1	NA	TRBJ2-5	TGTGCCAGCAGTGAACAGGACAGGTGTTCCTACTTC	CASSEQDRCSYF
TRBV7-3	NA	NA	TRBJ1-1	TGTGCCAGCAGCTTAATTGGGAGTAACACTGAAGCTTTCTTT	CASSLIGSNTEAFF
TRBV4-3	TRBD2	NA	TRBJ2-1	TGCGCCAGCAGCCGGGAGCGGGGGGGCTCCTACAATGAGCAGTTCTTC	CASSRERGGSYNEQFF
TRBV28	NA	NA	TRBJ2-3	TGTGCCAGCAGTCCCCCGGACACCCGCACAGATACGCAGTATTTT	CASSPPDTRTDTQYF
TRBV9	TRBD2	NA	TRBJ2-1	TGTGCCAGCAGCGTAGATGGGACTAGATACAATGAGCAGTTCTTC	CASSVDGTRYNEQFF
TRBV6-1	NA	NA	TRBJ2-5	TGTGCCAGCAGTGGCTTCAGGGGAGGGGAGACCCAGTACTTC	CASSGFRGGETQYF
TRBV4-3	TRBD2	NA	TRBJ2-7	TGCGCCAGCAGCCAATCTCGGACTAGCGGTCCTCTCAAGCAGTACTTC	CASSQSRTSGPLKQYF
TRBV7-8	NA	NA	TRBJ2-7	TGTGCCAGCAGCTCCTCCCGGGGGACGGACTACGAGCAGTACTTC	CASSSSRGTDYEQYF
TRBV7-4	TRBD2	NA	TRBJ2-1	TGTGCCAGCAGCTTAGAGGGACTAGCGGGGGGAATGAATGAGCAGTTCTTC	CASSLEGLAGGMNEQFF
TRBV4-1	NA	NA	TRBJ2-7	TGCGCCAGCAGCCAAGATAAAGGGGCGGGGGCTAAGGTCGAGCAGTACTTC	CASSQDKGAGAKVEQYF
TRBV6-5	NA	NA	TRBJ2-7	TGTGCCAGCAGTTGGGCCCGGGGTGGCTACGAGCAGTACTTC	CASSWARGGYEQYF
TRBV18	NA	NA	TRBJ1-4	TGTGCCAGCTCGCCCACAGCGGTCAGGAACGAAAAACTGTTTTTT	CASSPTAVRNEKLFF
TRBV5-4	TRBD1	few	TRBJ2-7	TGTGCCAGCAGTAAGGGACAGCTCTCCTACGAGCAGTACTTC	CASSKGQLSYEQYF
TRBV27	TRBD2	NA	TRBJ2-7	TGTGCCAGCATTCGTACCACGGGGCTAGCGGGGCGCTACGAGCAGTACTTC	CASIRTTGLAGRYEQYF
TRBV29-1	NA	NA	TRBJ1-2	TGCAGCGTGAGGAGAGGAGGAGACTATGGCTACACCTTC	CSVRRGGDYGYTF
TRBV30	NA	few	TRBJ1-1	TGTGCCTGGAGTGTACCGGGGGGGATGGTAGCTTTCTTT	CAWSVPGGMVAFF
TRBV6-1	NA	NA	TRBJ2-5	TGTGCCAGCGCGGCGTACCAAGAGACCCAGTACTTC	CASAAYQETQYF
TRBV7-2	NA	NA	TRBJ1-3	TGTGCCAGCAGCCACCCGGGTAACACCATATATTTT	CASSHPGNTIYF
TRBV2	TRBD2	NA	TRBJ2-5	TGTGCCAACAGAGCGGGAACCCAAGAGACCCAGTACTTC	CANRAGTQETQYF
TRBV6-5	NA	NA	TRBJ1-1	TGTGCCAGCAGTCTAGAGGAGGGAGGGGCTTTCTTT	CASSLEEGGAFF
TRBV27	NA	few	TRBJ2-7	TGTGCCAGCAGTCCATCCAGGGTCTCCTACGAGCAGTACTTC	CASSPSRVSYEQYF
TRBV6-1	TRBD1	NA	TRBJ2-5	TGTGCCAGCAGTGCTGGGACAGGGATACAAGAGACCCAGTACTTC	CASSAGTGIQETQYF
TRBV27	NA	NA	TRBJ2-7	TGTGCCAGCAGAAGTGCGGGGGCAAGCTACGAGCAGTACTTC	CASRSAGASYEQYF
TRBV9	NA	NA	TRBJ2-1	TGTGCCAGCAGTCTCACTCCTGTACTAGAGTTTGAGCAGTTCTTC	CASSLTPVLEFEQFF
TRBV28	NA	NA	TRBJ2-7	TGTGCCAGCACCTTGACAGGAACCACCTACGAGCAGTACTTC	CASTLTGTTYEQYF
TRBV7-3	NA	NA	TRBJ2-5	TGTGCCAGCAGCCTCCTGGGAGGGGGAGGGGAGACCCAGTACTTC	CASSLLGGGGETQYF
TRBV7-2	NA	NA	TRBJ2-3	TGTGCCAGCAGCTTAGGGGCGGGGGCCACAGATACGCAGTATTTT	CASSLGAGATDTQYF
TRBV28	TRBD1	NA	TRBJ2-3	TGTGCCAGCAGCCGCGCCGGGGACAGGGTAGGGGATACGCAGTATTTT	CASSRAGDRVGDTQYF
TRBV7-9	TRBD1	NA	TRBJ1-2	TGTGCCAGCAGCCGCCCTAGGAGGAGCCAGGGGGACTATGGCTACACCTTC	CASSRPRRSQGDYGYTF
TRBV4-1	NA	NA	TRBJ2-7	TGCGCCAGCAGCCCTTCGCTGTCAGCGACCTACGAGCAGTACTTC	CASSPSLSATYEQYF
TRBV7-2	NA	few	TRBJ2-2	TGTGCCAGCAGCCAAGCAGGACAGTTGATGGGCGGGGAGCTGTTTTTT	CASSQAGQLMGGELFF
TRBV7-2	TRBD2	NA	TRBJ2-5	TGTGCCAGCAGCTTATATGGCGGGGGACCAGAGGGGGAGACCCAGTACTTC	CASSLYGGGPEGETQYF
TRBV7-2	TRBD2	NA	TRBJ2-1	TGTGCCAGCAGCCCGAACCACCGAACCGGGACTAGGTTCAATGAGCAGTTCTTC	CASSPNHRTGTRFNEQFF